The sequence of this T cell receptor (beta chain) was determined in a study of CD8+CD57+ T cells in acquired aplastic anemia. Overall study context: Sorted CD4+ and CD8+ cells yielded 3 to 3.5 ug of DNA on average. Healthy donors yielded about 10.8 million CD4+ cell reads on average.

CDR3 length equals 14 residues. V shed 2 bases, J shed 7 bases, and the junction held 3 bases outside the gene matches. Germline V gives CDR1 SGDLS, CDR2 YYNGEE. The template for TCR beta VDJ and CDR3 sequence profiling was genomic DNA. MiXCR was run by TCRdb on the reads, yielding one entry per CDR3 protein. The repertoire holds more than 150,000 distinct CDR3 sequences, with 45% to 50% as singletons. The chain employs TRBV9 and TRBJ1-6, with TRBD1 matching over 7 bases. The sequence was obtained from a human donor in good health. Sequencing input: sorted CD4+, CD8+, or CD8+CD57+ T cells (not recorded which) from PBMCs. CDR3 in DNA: TGTGCCAGCAGCGTCAGGGGGGAGAATTCACCCCTCCACTTT. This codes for CASSVRGENSPLHF. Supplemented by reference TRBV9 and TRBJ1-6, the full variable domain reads DSGVTQTPKHLITATGQRVTLRCSPRSGDLSVYWYQQSLDQGLQFLIQYYNGEERAKGNILERFSAQQFPDLHSELNLSSLELGDSALYFCASSVRGENSPLHFGNGTRLTVT.